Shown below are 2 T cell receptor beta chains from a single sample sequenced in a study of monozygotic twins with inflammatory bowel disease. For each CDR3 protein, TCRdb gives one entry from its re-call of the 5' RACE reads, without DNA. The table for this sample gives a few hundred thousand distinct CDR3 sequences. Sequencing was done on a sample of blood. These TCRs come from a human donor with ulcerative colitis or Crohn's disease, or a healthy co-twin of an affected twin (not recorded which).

CDR3 sequence: CASSQDLSWPDTQYF. This sequence joins TRBV14 and TRBJ2-3. This CDR3 region has 15 residues. Germline CDR1 reads SGHDN; CDR2 reads FVKESK.

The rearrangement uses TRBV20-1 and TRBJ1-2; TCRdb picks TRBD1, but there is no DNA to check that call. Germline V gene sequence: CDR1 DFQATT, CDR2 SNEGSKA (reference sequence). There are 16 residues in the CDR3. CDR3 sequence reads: CSARPIRDRGSYGYTF.